This T cell receptor (beta chain) was captured in a study of blood T cell repertoires in COVID-19. This CDR3 is built from 16 residues. Trimming took off 5 bases at V and 2 bases at J, with 15 bases between the two ends. Germline V gene data show CDR1 as SGHAT and CDR2 as FQNNGV. Clones were read by immunoSEQ multiplex PCR, and TCRdb kept only the in-frame ones, dropping some. The table has a few hundred thousand clones, roughly 87% seen once. The clonotype comes from a woman aged 40 to 50 who had recovered from COVID-19. The gene calls are TRBV11-2 and TRBJ2-2, with D possibly being TRBD1 (7 bases). Material for sequencing was peripheral blood. For the CDR3, the DNA is TGTGCCAGCAGCCAGGGGGGACTTAGAAACACCGGGGAGCTGTTTTTT. Protein product: CASSQGGLRNTGELFF.